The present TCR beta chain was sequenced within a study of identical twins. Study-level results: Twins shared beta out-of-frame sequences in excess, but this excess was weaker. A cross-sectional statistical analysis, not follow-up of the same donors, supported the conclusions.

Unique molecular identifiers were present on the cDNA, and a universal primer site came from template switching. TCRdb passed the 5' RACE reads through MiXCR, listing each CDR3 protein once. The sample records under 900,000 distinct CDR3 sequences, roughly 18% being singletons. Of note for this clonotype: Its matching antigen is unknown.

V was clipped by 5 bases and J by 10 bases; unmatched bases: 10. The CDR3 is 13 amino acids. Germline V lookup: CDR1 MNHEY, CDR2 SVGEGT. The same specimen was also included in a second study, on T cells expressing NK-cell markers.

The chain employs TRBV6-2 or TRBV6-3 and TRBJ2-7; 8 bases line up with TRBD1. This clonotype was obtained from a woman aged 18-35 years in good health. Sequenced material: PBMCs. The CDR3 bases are TGTGCCAGCAGTGCTACAGGGGGTTTAGAACAGTACTTC. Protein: CASSATGGLEQYF.